Presented here are 9 T cell receptor beta chains from one specimen sequenced in a study of blood T cell repertoires in COVID-19. Profiled with immunoSEQ multiplex PCR; TCRdb holds only in-frame clones, not every one. The sample yields a few hundred thousand clones, 85% to 90% seen once. Sequenced: PBMCs or T cells enriched from blood (not recorded which). These receptors originate from a woman aged 18 to 35 in a cohort exposed to, infected with or recovered from COVID-19 (not recorded which).

V and J are TRBV7-2 and TRBJ1-5; 7 positions agree with TRBD1. The CDR3 runs to 17 residues. V was clipped by 5 bases and J by 7 bases; unmatched bases: 17. Germline V lookup: CDR1 SGHTA, CDR2 FQGNSA. CDR3 nucleotides: TGTGCCAGCAGCCCGAACCGGGACAGCGCCTTATGGCAGCCCCAGCATTTT. It encodes CASSPNRDSALWQPQHF.

This clone occurred once. The chain couples TRBV15 to TRBJ1-5, with 9 bases lining up with TRBD1. Unmatched junction bases numbered 9, after V lost 5 bases and J lost 4 bases. From germline, CDR1 is LNHNV and CDR2 YYDKDF (reference sequence). CDR3 length: 16 amino acids. CDR3 sequence (DNA): TGTGCCACCAGCGGGCCCACAGGGGGCCTTAATCAGCCCCAGCATTTT. It encodes CATSGPTGGLNQPQHF.

The chain joins TRBV7-3 to TRBJ1-6; D remains unclear. The V gene lost 5 bases and the J gene lost 4 bases, with 12 bases spanning the gap. The CDR3 covers 15 residues. CDR1 and CDR2 (germline): SGHTA, FQGTGA. The CDR3 sequence is CASSANGKYNSPLHF. Here the CDR3 DNA reads TGTGCCAGCAGCGCTAACGGGAAGTATAATTCACCCCTCCACTTT.

V usage is TRBV29-1 and J usage is TRBJ1-2; D call uncertain. Trimming stripped 0 bases from V and 8 bases from J, with 13 bases between. This CDR3 is built from 13 residues. Germline CDR1 and CDR2: SQVTM and ANQGSEA. The CDR3 loop is CSVEDMREGGYTF. In nucleotides, the CDR3 is TGCAGCGTTGAAGATATGAGGGAGGGCGGCTACACCTTC.

The rearrangement joins TRBV9 to TRBJ2-7; 9 nucleotides line up with TRBD1. The CDR3 extends over 14 amino acids. Germline loops: CDR1 SGDLS, CDR2 YYNGEE. The trim removed 3 bases at V and 5 bases at J, leaving 6 bases unmatched. The CDR3 DNA follows: TGTGCCAGCAGCGGACGACAGGGGGGTAACGAGCAGTACTTC. Translating it yields CASSGRQGGNEQYF.

The DNA for the CDR3 is TGCAGCGTTGAAGTAGGGGACAGGGACTATGGCTACACCTTC. This encodes CSVEVGDRDYGYTF. The V gene is TRBV29-1, the J gene TRBJ1-2, with 9 bases aligning to TRBD1. The CDR3 is made up of 14 amino acids. Unmatched junction bases numbered 3, after V lost 1 base and J lost 3 bases. CDR1 and CDR2 from the germline V gene are SQVTM and ANQGSEA. The full variable domain, rest sourced from reference TRBV29-1 and TRBJ1-2, is SAVISQKPSRDICQRGTSLTIQCQVDSQVTMMFWYRQQPGQSLTLIATANQGSEATYESGFVIDKFPISRPNLTFSTLTVSNMSPEDSSIYLCSVEVGDRDYGYTFGSGTRLTVV.

The chain couples TRBV6-5 to TRBJ1-6, with 7 bases fitting TRBD1. The CDR3 consists of 13 residues. V lost 6 bases and J lost 5; bases outside the gene matches: 1. Per germline, CDR1 MNHEY and CDR2 SVGAGI. In DNA form, the CDR3 reads TGTGCCAGCAGACAGGGGAATAATTCACCCCTCCACTTT. This encodes CASRQGNNSPLHF.

The V gene is TRBV30, the J gene TRBJ2-7, with TRBD1 matching over 11 bases. The ends lost 3 bases at V and 5 bases at J; junction bases unmatched: 9. The germline gives CDR1 GTSNPN, CDR2 SVGIG (reference sequence). The CDR3 is 15 residues long. The CDR3 region has the DNA TGTGCCTGGAGCCGAAAAGGACAGGGGGCGGACGAGCAGTACTTC. It encodes CAWSRKGQGADEQYF.

This clone was seen once. CDR3 in amino acids: CASGLSPPLEQYF. The DNA of the CDR3 is TGTGCTAGTGGTTTGTCCCCTCCACTTGAGCAGTACTTC. This chain links TRBV12-5 with TRBJ2-7; no reliable D call. The V end lost 2 bases, the J end lost 7 bases, and 12 bases lay between the germline ends. This CDR3 is built from 13 residues. Germline CDR1 LGHNT, CDR2 FRNRAP.